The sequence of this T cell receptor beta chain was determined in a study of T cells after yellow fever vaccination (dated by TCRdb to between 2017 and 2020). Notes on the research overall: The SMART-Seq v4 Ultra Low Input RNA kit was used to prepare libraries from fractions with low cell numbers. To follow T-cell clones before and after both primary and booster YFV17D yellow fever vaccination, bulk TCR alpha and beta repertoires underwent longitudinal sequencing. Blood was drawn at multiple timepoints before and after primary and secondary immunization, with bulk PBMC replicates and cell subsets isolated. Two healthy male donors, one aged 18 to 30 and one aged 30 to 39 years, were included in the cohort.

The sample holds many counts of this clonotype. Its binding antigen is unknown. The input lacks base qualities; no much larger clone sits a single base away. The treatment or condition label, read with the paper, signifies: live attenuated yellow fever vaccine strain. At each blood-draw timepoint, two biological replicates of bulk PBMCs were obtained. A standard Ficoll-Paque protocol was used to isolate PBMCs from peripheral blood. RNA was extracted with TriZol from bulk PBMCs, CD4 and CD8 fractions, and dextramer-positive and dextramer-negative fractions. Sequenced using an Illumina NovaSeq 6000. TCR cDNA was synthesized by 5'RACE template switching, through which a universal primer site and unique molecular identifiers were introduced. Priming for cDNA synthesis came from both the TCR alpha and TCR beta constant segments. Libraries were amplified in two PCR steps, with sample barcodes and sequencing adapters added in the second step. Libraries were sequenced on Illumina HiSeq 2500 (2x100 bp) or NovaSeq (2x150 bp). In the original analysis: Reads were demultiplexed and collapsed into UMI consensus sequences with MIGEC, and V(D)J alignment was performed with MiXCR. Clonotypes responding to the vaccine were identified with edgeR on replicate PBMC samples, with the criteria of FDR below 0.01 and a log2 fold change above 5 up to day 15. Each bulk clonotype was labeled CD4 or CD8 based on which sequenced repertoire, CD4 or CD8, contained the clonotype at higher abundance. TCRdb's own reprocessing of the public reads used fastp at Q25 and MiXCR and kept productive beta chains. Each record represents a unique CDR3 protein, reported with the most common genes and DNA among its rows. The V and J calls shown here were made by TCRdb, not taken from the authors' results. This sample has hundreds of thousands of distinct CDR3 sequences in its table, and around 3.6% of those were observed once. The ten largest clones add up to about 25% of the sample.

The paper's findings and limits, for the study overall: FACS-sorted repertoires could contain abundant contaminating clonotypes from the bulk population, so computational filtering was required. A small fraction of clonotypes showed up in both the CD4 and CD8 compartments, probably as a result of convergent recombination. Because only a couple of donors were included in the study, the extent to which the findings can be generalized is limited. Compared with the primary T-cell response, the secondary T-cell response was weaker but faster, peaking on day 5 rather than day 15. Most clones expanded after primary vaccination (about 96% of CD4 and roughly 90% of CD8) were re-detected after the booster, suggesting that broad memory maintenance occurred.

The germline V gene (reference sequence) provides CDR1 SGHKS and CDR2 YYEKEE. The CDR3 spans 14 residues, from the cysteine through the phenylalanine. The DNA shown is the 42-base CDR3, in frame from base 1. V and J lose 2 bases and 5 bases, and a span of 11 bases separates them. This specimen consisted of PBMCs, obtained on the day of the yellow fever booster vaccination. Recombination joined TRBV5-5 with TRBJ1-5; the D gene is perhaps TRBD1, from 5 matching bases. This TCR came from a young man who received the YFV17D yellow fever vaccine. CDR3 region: CASSFSGWDQPQHF. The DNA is TGTGCCAGCAGCTTCTCAGGGTGGGATCAGCCCCAGCATTTT.